The 31 T cell receptor beta chains in this list originate from one sample, sequenced in a study of OX40 agonist ivuxolimab in advanced cancers. Generated by immunoSEQ multiplex PCR, the TCRdb table keeps only in-frame clones and is missing some. This sample has tens of thousands of clones, with roughly 86% found just once. Sequenced material: CD4+ or CD8+ T cells sorted from blood, taken in a trial of the OX40 agonist ivuxolimab. These receptors were obtained from an adult with an advanced solid tumor such as melanoma, head and neck, liver or kidney cancer.

The DNA of the CDR3 is TGTGCCAGCAGTGAACTAGCGGGAGTCCCCGCAGATACGCAGTATTTT. Translated: CASSELAGVPADTQYF. V gene TRBV6-4 combines with J gene TRBJ2-3; TRBD2 matches 11 bases. The CDR3 runs 16 residues. CDR1 is MRHNA, CDR2 SNTAGT, per germline. Trimming at V came to 3 bases and at J to 4 bases, leaving 6 bases not matched to a gene.

V gene TRBV6-1 combines with J gene TRBJ1-2, with D uncertain. From germline, CDR1 is MNHNS and CDR2 SASEGT. There are 14 residues in the CDR3. V was pared by 3 bases and J by 8 bases, with 16 bases between. Here the CDR3 reads CASSDWQAFAGYTF. In DNA form, the CDR3 reads TGTGCCAGCAGTGATTGGCAGGCATTCGCAGGCTACACCTTC.

V gene TRBV2 combines with J gene TRBJ1-1; D is unclear. Trimming stripped 5 bases from V and 0 bases from J, with 10 bases between. Germline assignment: CDR1 SNHLY and CDR2 FYNNEI. This CDR3 has 14 residues. The CDR3 sequence: CASSRTWMNTEAFF. The CDR3 DNA reads TGTGCCAGCAGTAGGACGTGGATGAACACTGAAGCTTTCTTT.

In its sample, this clone was seen a few times. The sample carries other DNA sequences with the same CDR3. CDR3 loop: CASSSTGELFF. The CDR3 region has the DNA TGTGCCAGCAGCTCCACCGGGGAGCTGTTTTTT. The V call is TRBV7-3, the J call TRBJ2-2; the D is unclear. This CDR3 region has 11 residues. V was shortened by 4 bases and J by 4 bases, with 1 base between the two germline ends. The germline CDR1 and CDR2 sequences are SGHTA and FQGTGA.

The chain joins TRBV2 to TRBJ2-2, with a weak D call TRBD1 (5 bases). Looked up from germline, CDR1 is SNHLY and CDR2 is FYNNEI. The CDR3 runs to 15 residues. V gave up 8 bases and J gave up 0 bases, with 13 bases separating them. CDR3 amino acids: CASQGLLTNTGELFF. The CDR3, as DNA: TGTGCCAGCCAGGGTCTTTTGACGAACACCGGGGAGCTGTTTTTT. Together with reference TRBV2 and TRBJ2-2, the CDR3 gives the full variable domain: EPEVTQTPSHQVTQMGQEVILRCVPISNHLYFYWYRQILGQKVEFLVSFYNNEISEKSEIFDDQFSVERPDGSNFTLKIRSTKLEDSAMYFCASQGLLTNTGELFFGEGSRLTVL.

The V gene is TRBV6-5, the J gene TRBJ2-2; 10 nucleotides match TRBD1. This CDR3 has 15 residues. Germline V gene data show CDR1 as MNHEY and CDR2 as SVGAGI. The ends lost 10 bases at V and 4 bases at J; junction bases unmatched: 9. CDR3 residues: CATRRDRGGTGELFF. CDR3 sequence (DNA): TGTGCCACTCGCCGGGACAGGGGTGGCACCGGGGAGCTGTTTTTT.

The CDR3 DNA follows: TGTGCCAGCAGCCAAGGGACTAGCGGAGCCGGGTGGGAGCAGTACTTC. Amino acid sequence: CASSQGTSGAGWEQYF. V gene TRBV4-2 combines with J gene TRBJ2-7, with 10 bases fitting TRBD2. V trimming: 1 base; J trimming: 7 bases; junction bases outside the gene matches: 10. Germline-derived CDR1 and CDR2 are LGHNA and YNFKEQ. The CDR3 loop spans 16 amino acids.

The rearrangement links TRBV5-4 to TRBJ2-1; 8 nucleotides align to TRBD2. Germline CDR1 and CDR2: SGHNT and YYREEE (reference sequence). The trim removed 4 bases at V and 2 bases at J, leaving 5 bases unmatched. The CDR3 extends over 15 amino acids. CDR3 in DNA: TGTGCCAGCAGCCCGGGAGGGGACCCCTACAATGAGCAGTTCTTC. As protein: CASSPGGDPYNEQFF.

The chain's CDR3 is CASSLQGGQPQHF. The CDR3 nucleotides are TGTGCCAGCAGCTTACAGGGGGGTCAGCCCCAGCATTTT. This chain uses TRBV7-3 with TRBJ1-5, with 7 bases that match TRBD1. The V gene's germline CDR1 is SGHTA and CDR2 FQGTGA. The CDR3 loop spans 13 amino acids. Unmatched junction bases numbered 1, after V lost 2 bases and J lost 6 bases.

J is TRBJ2-1 and V is TRBV6-6; D gene unclear. Germline V gene data show CDR1 as MNHNY and CDR2 as SVGAGI (reference sequence). The CDR3 spans 12 residues. Between the trimmed V and J ends, which lost 4 bases and 5 bases, there was a span of 6 bases. CDR3 nucleotide sequence: TGTGCCAGCAGTTCAACAAACAATGAGCAGTTCTTC. As protein: CASSSTNNEQFF.

The J gene is TRBJ2-1, the V gene TRBV6-6; no clear D gene. The V end lost 6 bases, the J end lost 6 bases, and 9 bases lay between the germline ends. Germline V lookup: CDR1 MNHNY, CDR2 SVGAGI (reference sequence). This CDR3 is built from 12 residues. CDR3 sequence: CASSLYVNEQFF. The CDR3 DNA sequence: TGTGCCAGCAGCTTATATGTCAATGAGCAGTTCTTC.

This clone was recorded once. CDR3 in DNA: TGTGCCAGCAGTTCTCGGACAGGGGGCGCCTACACTGAAGCTTTCTTT. Its protein product is CASSSRTGGAYTEAFF. This chain uses TRBV2 with TRBJ1-1; the match to TRBD1 covers 11 bases. The CDR3 runs 16 residues. CDR1 SNHLY and CDR2 FYNNEI come from the germline V gene. V lost 5 bases and J lost 3; bases outside the gene matches: 8. Combining the CDR3 with reference TRBV2 and TRBJ1-1 gives the whole variable domain EPEVTQTPSHQVTQMGQEVILRCVPISNHLYFYWYRQILGQKVEFLVSFYNNEISEKSEIFDDQFSVERPDGSNFTLKIRSTKLEDSAMYFCASSSRTGGAYTEAFFGQGTRLTVV.

The rearrangement uses TRBV9 and TRBJ2-5; TRBD1 might be the D (5 bases). CDR3 size: 12 residues. The germline gives CDR1 SGDLS, CDR2 YYNGEE. V lost 2 bases to trimming and J lost 4 bases, with 6 bases between them. CDR3 protein: CASSVQGETQYF. The DNA for the CDR3 is TGTGCCAGCAGCGTTCAGGGAGAGACCCAGTACTTC.

This clone has just one count. This chain links TRBV7-2 with TRBJ2-2; no clear D. V gave up 2 bases and J gave up 4 bases, with 8 bases separating them. The CDR3 has 14 amino acids. CDR1 is SGHTA and CDR2 is FQGNSA in the germline V gene. CDR3 residues: CASSLHLSTGELFF. In nucleotides, the CDR3 is TGTGCCAGCAGCTTACACCTAAGCACCGGGGAGCTGTTTTTT. The full variable domain, its missing parts supplied by reference TRBV7-2 and TRBJ2-2, is GAGVSQSPSNKVTEKGKDVELRCDPISGHTALYWYRQSLGQGLEFLIYFQGNSAPDKSGLPSDRFSAERTGGSVSTLTIQRTQQEDSAVYLCASSLHLSTGELFFGEGSRLTVL.

V and J are TRBV4-1 and TRBJ1-4; D might be TRBD1 (5 bases). Germline lookup yields CDR1 MGHRA and CDR2 YSYEKL. The CDR3 spans 15 residues. V lost 4 bases and J 4 bases, leaving 13 bases between the germline ends. The DNA of the CDR3 is TGCGCCAGCAGCCCCGGGGCAGGGCGTAATGAAAAACTGTTTTTT. This translates into CASSPGAGRNEKLFF.

This clone was counted between two and nine times. J is TRBJ2-7 and V is TRBV14; D is uncertain. V dropped 0 bases and J dropped 0 bases, with 12 bases sitting between them. Germline values: CDR1 SGHDN, CDR2 FVKESK. The CDR3 extends over 16 amino acids. CDR3 loop: CASSQDSRFLSYEQYF. DNA for the CDR3: TGTGCCAGCAGCCAAGATTCGAGATTCCTCTCCTACGAGCAGTACTTC.

V usage is TRBV7-6 and J usage is TRBJ2-2; 7 bases align to TRBD1. Germline loops: CDR1 SGHVS, CDR2 FNYEAQ. V was pared by 5 bases and J by 4 bases, with 10 bases of the junction left unmatched. The CDR3 is 16 amino acids. CDR3 region: CASSIPNYRGTGELFF. CDR3 in DNA: TGTGCCAGCAGCATCCCAAACTACAGGGGCACCGGGGAGCTGTTTTTT.

This chain uses TRBV19 with TRBJ1-1; D ambiguous. The CDR3 length is 15 residues. Germline V CDR1 and CDR2: LNHDA, SQIVND (reference sequence). With 2 bases removed from V and 5 bases from J, the gap between germline ends came to 15 bases. CDR3 sequence: CASSIRAGASTEAFF. In DNA form, the CDR3 reads TGTGCCAGTAGTATAAGGGCAGGAGCTTCTACTGAAGCTTTCTTT. The entire variable domain, with the rest obtained from reference TRBV19 and TRBJ1-1, is as follows: DGGITQSPKYLFRKEGQNVTLSCEQNLNHDAMYWYRQDPGQGLRLIYYSQIVNDFQKGDIAEGYSVSREKKESFPLTVTSAQKNPTAFYLCASSIRAGASTEAFFGQGTRLTVV.

This clone was seen a single time. The V gene is TRBV18, the J gene TRBJ1-5; D ambiguous. Germline V CDR1 and CDR2: KGHSH, LQKENI. V was cut by 5 bases and J by 2 bases, with 7 bases left in between. There are 13 residues in the CDR3. CDR3 sequence (DNA): TGTGCCAGCTCAGCCGGGGGCAATCAGCCCCAGCATTTT. Translated, it gives CASSAGGNQPQHF.

J is TRBJ2-3 and V is TRBV4-1; tentatively, D is TRBD1 (6 bases). V shed 1 base and J shed 6 bases, with 17 bases lying between them. This CDR3 region has 16 residues. Looked up from germline, CDR1 is MGHRA and CDR2 is YSYEKL. CDR3 coding DNA: TGCGCCAGCAGCCAAGTCACAGGGTGGGGATCGGATACGCAGTATTTT. The encoded protein is CASSQVTGWGSDTQYF.

CDR3 sequence (DNA): TGTGCCAGTAGATTTGGAGGGGGGAACACTGAAGCTTTCTTT. Its protein product is CASRFGGGNTEAFF. V gene TRBV19 combines with J gene TRBJ1-1; a possible D gene is TRBD1 (6 bases). Trimming took off 6 bases at V and 1 base at J, with 12 bases between the two ends. Germline CDR1 reads LNHDA; CDR2 reads SQIVND (reference sequence). The CDR3 loop spans 14 amino acids.

The rearrangement uses TRBV7-8 and TRBJ1-1, with TRBD1 matching over 8 bases. CDR3 length: 14 residues. The V gene's germline CDR1 is SGHVS and CDR2 FQNEAQ. Trimming at V came to 0 bases and at J to 6 bases, leaving 3 bases not matched to a gene. As DNA, the CDR3 is TGTGCCAGCAGCTTAGCGCAGGGGGCCGCTGAAGCTTTCTTT. This encodes CASSLAQGAAEAFF.

The rearrangement uses TRBV5-1 and TRBJ1-1; D gene ambiguous. This CDR3 has 15 residues. V lost 1 base, J lost 1 base, and 11 bases lay in between. The germline CDR1 and CDR2 sequences are SGHRS and YFSETQ. The CDR3 loop reads CASSLRSSGNTEAFF. For the CDR3, the DNA is TGCGCCAGCAGCTTGCGATCGTCAGGGAACACTGAAGCTTTCTTT. The full variable domain, in which reference TRBV5-1 and TRBJ1-1 provide the parts outside the CDR3, is KAGVTQTPRYLIKTRGQQVTLSCSPISGHRSVSWYQQTPGQGLQFLFEYFSETQRNKGNFPGRFSGRQFSNSRSEMNVSTLELGDSALYLCASSLRSSGNTEAFFGQGTRLTVV.

The CDR3 sequence is CASSQVGETEAFF. CDR3 bases: TGCGCCAGCAGCCAAGTAGGCGAAACTGAAGCTTTCTTT. The chain links TRBV4-1 to TRBJ1-1; D not resolved. The germline CDR1 and CDR2 sequences are MGHRA and YSYEKL. CDR3 length: 13 amino acids. Trimming left V 1 base short and J 5 bases short, with 8 bases between.

V and J are TRBV28 and TRBJ2-1; TRBD1 matches at 9 bases. The CDR3 spans 15 residues. The germline V gene has CDR1 MDHEN and CDR2 SYDVKM. After removal of 6 bases from V and 7 bases from J, the junction contained 10 bases not matched to a gene. Here the CDR3 reads CASRFGDRVTNEQFF. DNA for the CDR3: TGTGCCAGCAGGTTCGGGGACAGGGTGACGAATGAGCAGTTCTTC.

This clone was picked up a small number of times. The J gene is TRBJ1-2, the V gene TRBV6-1, with 9 bases matching TRBD1. The junction had 6 bases not matched to a gene; V was cut back by 2 bases and J by 2 bases. Per germline, CDR1 MNHNS and CDR2 SASEGT. The CDR3 covers 16 residues. The CDR3 coding sequence is TGTGCCAGCAGTGAACTCGGGACAGGGACCAACTATGGCTACACCTTC. Protein sequence: CASSELGTGTNYGYTF.

This chain connects TRBV5-1 to TRBJ1-2; TRBD1 agrees at 7 bases. Looked up from germline, CDR1 is SGHRS and CDR2 is YFSETQ. This CDR3 has 12 amino acids. Unmatched junction bases numbered 5, after V lost 4 bases and J lost 8 bases. CDR3 residues: CASSIQGEGYTF. In DNA form, the CDR3 reads TGCGCCAGCAGCATTCAGGGGGAGGGCTACACCTTC. The full variable domain, rest sourced from reference TRBV5-1 and TRBJ1-2, is KAGVTQTPRYLIKTRGQQVTLSCSPISGHRSVSWYQQTPGQGLQFLFEYFSETQRNKGNFPGRFSGRQFSNSRSEMNVSTLELGDSALYLCASSIQGEGYTFGSGTRLTVV.

The rearrangement joins TRBV6-5 to TRBJ1-1; possibly TRBD1 for D (5 bases). Germline lookup yields CDR1 MNHEY and CDR2 SVGAGI. V lost 5 bases and J lost 0, with 13 bases in between. The CDR3 loop spans 15 amino acids. The CDR3 region has the DNA TGTGCCAGCAGTATAGATCGGGGGGTGAACACTGAAGCTTTCTTT. Residues: CASSIDRGVNTEAFF.

This chain links TRBV7-8 with TRBJ2-2; D perhaps matches TRBD2 (6 bases). The V and J ends lost 3 bases and 2 bases respectively, with 10 bases between them. The CDR3 consists of 15 residues. The germline V gene has CDR1 SGHVS and CDR2 FQNEAQ. The CDR3 loop is CASSLRGVNTGELFF. CDR3 nucleotide sequence: TGTGCCAGCAGCTTGCGGGGAGTAAACACCGGGGAGCTGTTTTTT.

This clone was detected a few times. This chain uses TRBV4-1 with TRBJ2-6, with D tentatively TRBD1 (5 bases). Trimming shortened V by 5 bases and J by 2 bases, and 13 bases separated the two germline ends. CDR1 is MGHRA, CDR2 YSYEKL, per germline. The CDR3 totals 16 residues. The CDR3 here is CASSSPEGAGANVLTF. The CDR3 DNA follows: TGCGCCAGCAGCTCACCGGAAGGGGCTGGGGCCAACGTCCTGACTTTC.

The chain links TRBV30 to TRBJ2-7, with TRBD1 identical over 9 bases. The CDR3 runs to 14 residues. V shed 0 bases, J shed 3 bases, and the junction held 3 bases outside the gene matches. Germline CDR1 is GTSNPN and CDR2 is SVGIG (reference sequence). The CDR3, as DNA: TGTGCCTGGAGTGTGGACAGGGGAGTCTACGAGCAGTACTTC. It is translated as CAWSVDRGVYEQYF. The variable domain in full, with the rest retrieved from reference TRBV30 and TRBJ2-7, is SQTIHQWPATLVQPVGSPLSLECTVEGTSNPNLYWYRQAAGRGLQLLFYSVGIGQISSEVPQNLSASRPQDRQFILSSKKLLLSDSGFYLCAWSVDRGVYEQYFGPGTRLTVT.